These 18 T cell receptor beta chains were sequenced from one sample in a study of OX40 agonist ivuxolimab in advanced cancers. Data came from immunoSEQ multiplex PCR; TCRdb stores just in-frame clones and leaves some out. The sample has tens of thousands of clones, 75% to 90% seen once. Sequenced material: CD4+ or CD8+ T cells sorted from blood, taken in a trial of the OX40 agonist ivuxolimab. The origin of the receptors is an adult with an advanced solid tumor such as melanoma, head and neck, liver or kidney cancer.

This chain uses TRBV5-6 with TRBJ1-3; tentatively, D is TRBD1 (6 bases). Per the germline V gene, CDR1 is SGHDT and CDR2 is YYEEEE. Trimming cost V 4 bases and J 5 bases, with 22 bases left between them. CDR3 length equals 17 residues. CDR3 sequence reads: CASSPGGSQGWRNTIYF. The DNA of the CDR3 is TGTGCCAGCAGCCCGGGAGGGAGCCAGGGGTGGAGAAACACCATATATTTT.

The V and J genes are TRBV7-2 and TRBJ1-2; no reliable D call. V lost 6 bases, J lost 4 bases, and 15 bases lay in between. The CDR3 contains 14 residues. The germline V gene has CDR1 SGHTA and CDR2 FQGNSA. This CDR3 reads CASSYLGTSYGYTF. In DNA, the CDR3 is TGTGCCAGCAGTTATCTAGGCACCTCCTATGGCTACACCTTC.

In this sample, this clone turned up once. V gene TRBV7-2 combines with J gene TRBJ2-7, with TRBD1 identical over 8 bases. Germline lookup yields CDR1 SGHTA and CDR2 FQGNSA. Losses at the gene ends were 1 base for V and 6 bases for J; bases not matched to a gene: 8. This CDR3 has 15 amino acids. In DNA form, the CDR3 reads TGTGCCAGCAGCTTAGGCGGGACAGGTAGTTCCGAGCAGTACTTC. Its protein product is CASSLGGTGSSEQYF.

The chain has TRBV4-3 and TRBJ2-1; 7 bases are shared with TRBD2. The germline V gene has CDR1 LGHNA and CDR2 YSLEER. The CDR3 sequence is 16 residues long. V lost 1 base to trimming and J lost 5 bases; unmatched junction nucleotides: 8. This chain's CDR3 is CASSQGWSGVNNEQFF. The CDR3 coding sequence is TGCGCCAGCAGCCAAGGGTGGAGCGGGGTAAACAATGAGCAGTTCTTC.

This clone was counted between two and nine times. The rearrangement joins TRBV7-9 to TRBJ1-6; D is perhaps TRBD1 (5 bases). This CDR3 is built from 19 residues. In germline, CDR1 is SEHNR, CDR2 FQNEAQ (reference sequence). Trimming pared 2 bases from V and 0 bases from J, leaving 17 bases between. CDR3 bases: TGTGCCAGCAGCTTATTCCAGCGTGACAGCAGCTCCTATAATTCACCCCTCCACTTT. Its protein is CASSLFQRDSSSYNSPLHF.

The chain employs TRBV10-3 and TRBJ1-1, with no clear D. CDR1 is ENHRY and CDR2 is SYGVKD in the germline V gene. Deletions cut 4 bases from V and 4 bases from J, with 16 bases between. The CDR3 contains 15 residues. The CDR3 is CAISATLAEITEAFF. CDR3 coding DNA: TGTGCCATCAGTGCAACCTTAGCAGAGATCACTGAAGCTTTCTTT.

The genes are TRBV28 and TRBJ2-1, with D unclear. V dropped 5 bases and J dropped 4 bases, with 21 bases sitting between them. This CDR3 spans 17 amino acids. Looked up from germline, CDR1 is MDHEN and CDR2 is SYDVKM. The CDR3 coding sequence is TGTGCCAGCAGTACTACCGCCCCATCGCGATCATACAATGAGCAGTTCTTC. It encodes CASSTTAPSRSYNEQFF.

Points on this clone: This CDR3 is also generated by other DNA sequences in the sample. J is TRBJ1-1 and V is TRBV2; no firm D call. The germline gives CDR1 SNHLY, CDR2 FYNNEI. The CDR3 is 13 amino acids. Deletions cut 4 bases from V and 1 base from J, with 7 bases between. CDR3 in amino acids: CASSGAWNTEAFF. Written as DNA, the CDR3 is TGTGCCAGCAGTGGGGCTTGGAACACTGAAGCTTTCTTT. Full variable domain (rest looked up from reference TRBV2 and TRBJ1-1): EPEVTQTPSHQVTQMGQEVILRCVPISNHLYFYWYRQILGQKVEFLVSFYNNEISEKSEIFDDQFSVERPDGSNFTLKIRSTKLEDSAMYFCASSGAWNTEAFFGQGTRLTVV.

With regard to this clone: Other DNA sequences within the sample encode an identical CDR3. The DNA of the CDR3 is TGTGCCAGCAGCGTAGGGACAGGCAACACCGGGGAGCTGTTTTTT. It is translated as CASSVGTGNTGELFF. V and J are TRBV9 and TRBJ2-2, with 7 bases identical to TRBD1. The CDR3 runs to 15 residues. With V trimmed by 0 bases and J by 2 bases, 1 base remained unmatched. Germline lookup yields CDR1 SGDLS and CDR2 YYNGEE. Based on the CDR3 plus reference TRBV9 and TRBJ2-2, the full variable domain is DSGVTQTPKHLITATGQRVTLRCSPRSGDLSVYWYQQSLDQGLQFLIQYYNGEERAKGNILERFSAQQFPDLHSELNLSSLELGDSALYFCASSVGTGNTGELFFGEGSRLTVL.

The rearrangement uses TRBV5-4 and TRBJ2-7; maybe TRBD2 (5 bases). This CDR3 comprises 14 residues. V lost 5 bases, J lost 3 bases, and 15 bases lay in between. The V gene's germline CDR1 is SGHNT and CDR2 YYREEE (reference sequence). The CDR3 coding sequence is TGTGCCAGCAGTCGACGGGGAAATGTCTACGAGCAGTACGTC. The encoded protein is CASSRRGNVYEQYV.

The rearrangement uses TRBV5-1 and TRBJ2-3; 10 bases are a match to TRBD1. The V gene's germline CDR1 is SGHRS and CDR2 YFSETQ. The ends lost 0 bases at V and 4 bases at J; junction bases unmatched: 2. This CDR3 is built from 15 residues. The CDR3 bases are TGCGCCAGCAGCTTGGCGGGACAGGGGTCAGATACGCAGTATTTT. Its protein is CASSLAGQGSDTQYF.

V and J are TRBV6-5 and TRBJ1-2, with D hard to call. Trimming removed 0 bases from V and 9 bases from J, with 11 bases in between. This CDR3 spans 13 amino acids. The germline V gene encodes CDR1 MNHEY and CDR2 SVGAGI. The CDR3 coding sequence is TGTGCCAGCAGTTACTCGACCGAGTCAAGCTACACCTTC. Translating it yields CASSYSTESSYTF.

The chain combines TRBV5-6 with TRBJ1-5; TRBD1 agrees at 8 bases. The CDR3 length is 17 residues. Looked up from germline, CDR1 is SGHDT and CDR2 is YYEEEE. Losses at the gene ends were 3 bases for V and 7 bases for J; bases not matched to a gene: 15. The CDR3 protein is CASSSYSGGGEDQPQHF. The CDR3 region has the DNA TGTGCCAGCAGCTCCTACTCAGGGGGCGGCGAGGACCAGCCCCAGCATTTT.

The rearrangement links TRBV7-3 to TRBJ2-7, with D perhaps given as TRBD1 or TRBD2 (5 bases each). V was shortened by 1 base and J by 3 bases, with 7 bases between the two germline ends. Germline CDR1 is SGHTA and CDR2 is FQGTGA. The CDR3 is 13 amino acids. CDR3 coding DNA: TGTGCCAGCAGCTTAAGGGACGGCTACGAGCAGTACTTC. Amino acids: CASSLRDGYEQYF.

This clone was seen a handful of times. The chain is built from TRBV7-9 and TRBJ2-7; maybe TRBD2 (5 bases). Germline lookup yields CDR1 SEHNR and CDR2 FQNEAQ (reference sequence). V was pared by 1 base and J by 2 bases, with 15 bases between. This CDR3 contains 16 residues. The CDR3 sequence is CASSLGAGGPPYEQYF. The CDR3 region has the DNA TGTGCCAGCAGCTTAGGGGCGGGCGGGCCCCCCTACGAGCAGTACTTC.

This rearrangement joins TRBV6-1 to TRBJ2-7, with 7 bases that match TRBD2. CDR3 length: 12 residues. V gave up 5 bases and J gave up 5 bases; unmatched junction bases: 3. Per germline, CDR1 MNHNS and CDR2 SASEGT. The CDR3 here is CASSRGVNEQYF. The DNA of the CDR3 is TGTGCCAGCAGTCGGGGGGTCAACGAGCAGTACTTC.

CDR3 sequence (DNA): TGTGCCAGCAGCCCCCAGGCGGCGCAAAGAGCTTTCTTT. This codes for CASSPQAAQRAFF. The chain is built from TRBV7-8 and TRBJ1-1; D unresolved. There are 13 residues in the CDR3. CDR1 SGHVS and CDR2 FQNEAQ come from the germline V gene. V was clipped by 5 bases and J by 10 bases, with 17 bases between them. Full variable domain (missing parts from reference TRBV7-8 and TRBJ1-1): GAGVSQSPRYKVAKRGQDVALRCDPISGHVSLFWYQQALGQGPEFLTYFQNEAQLDKSGLPSDRFFAERPEGSVSTLKIQRTQQEDSAVYLCASSPQAAQRAFFGQGTRLTVV.

Only one count was recorded for this clone. The chain couples TRBV28 to TRBJ1-4, with D maybe TRBD1 (5 bases). V was clipped by 7 bases and J by 3 bases, with 9 bases between them. Germline values: CDR1 MDHEN, CDR2 SYDVKM. The CDR3 spans 13 residues. CDR3 nucleotides: TGTGCCAGCATGGGGGAACCTAATGAAAAACTGTTTTTT. It translates to CASMGEPNEKLFF.